The sequence of this TCR beta chain was determined in a study of shared clonotypes between healthy human individuals. Study as a whole: A couple of women and a few men aged 18 to 49 served as donors.

The CDR3 extends over 13 amino acids. The trim removed 5 bases at V and 4 bases at J, leaving 4 bases unmatched. Germline-derived CDR1 and CDR2 are LGHNT and FRNRAP. Notes on the study in general: Naive CD4 clonotype sharing across four donors was about 5%. Estimated richness values were generally larger in naive subsets than in memory subsets.

Points on this clone: Its matching antigen is unknown.

Naive-designated CD8 cells lacked CD45RO, were positively enriched for CCR7, and omitted terminally differentiated effector memory CD45RA+ cells. The assay was immunoSEQ multiplex PCR, and TCRdb's table has in-frame clones only and misses some. The table has some 2,000,000 clones, approximately 94% seen once; the top ten hold approximately 1.2%. This sequence was found in a man between 18 and 35 years old in good health. Sample: naive CD8+ T cells sorted from blood. V usage is TRBV12-5 and J usage is TRBJ2-5; 7 bases align to TRBD2. CDR3 sequence (DNA): TGTGCTAGTGGTGTACTAGCGACAGAGACCCAGTACTTC. Amino acids: CASGVLATETQYF.